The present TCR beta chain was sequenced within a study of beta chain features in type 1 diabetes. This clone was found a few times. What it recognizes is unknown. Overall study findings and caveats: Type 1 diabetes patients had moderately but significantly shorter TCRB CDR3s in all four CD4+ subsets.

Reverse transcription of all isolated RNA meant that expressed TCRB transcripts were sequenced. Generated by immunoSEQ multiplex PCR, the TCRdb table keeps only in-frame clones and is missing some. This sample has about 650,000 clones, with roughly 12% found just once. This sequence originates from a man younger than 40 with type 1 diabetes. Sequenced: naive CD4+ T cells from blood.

CDR3 protein: CASSWDRSNQPQHF. The CDR3 nucleotides read TGTGCCAGCAGCTGGGACAGGAGCAATCAGCCCCAGCATTTT. V usage is TRBV7-2 and J usage is TRBJ1-5; 8 bases agree with TRBD1. The germline V gene encodes CDR1 SGHTA and CDR2 FQGNSA. V shed 4 bases, J shed 1 base, and the junction held 0 bases outside the gene matches. The CDR3 is 14 residues long.